Shown below are 31 T cell receptor beta chains from a single sample sequenced in a study of T cells in narcolepsy. Sequenced by immunoSEQ multiplex PCR; TCRdb stores in-frame clones only, minus some. Among 25,000 to 30,000 clones listed, 80% to 90% were seen once. Input material: memory (CD45RA-) CD4+ T cells from blood. The source of these receptors is a human donor in good health.

The CDR3 coding sequence is TGTGCCAGCAGAGGGGTGAGGGGGGCGCTTAATATAGGTCGTGGCTACACCTTC. Translation: CASRGVRGALNIGRGYTF. The V and J genes are TRBV28 and TRBJ1-2; D is possibly TRBD1 (6 bases). This CDR3 is 18 amino acids long. Germline V gene sequence: CDR1 MDHEN, CDR2 SYDVKM. Trimming pared 6 bases from V and 7 bases from J, leaving 30 bases between.

The chain employs TRBV7-8 and TRBJ1-5; TRBD1 might be the D (5 bases). This CDR3 is 16 amino acids long. Germline values: CDR1 SGHVS, CDR2 FQNEAQ. The V and J ends lost 0 bases and 6 bases respectively, with 15 bases between them. The CDR3 sequence: CASSLAQAFHSQPQHF. CDR3 coding DNA: TGTGCCAGCAGCTTAGCACAGGCATTCCATAGTCAGCCCCAGCATTTT.

This clone appeared once. The sample has other DNA sequences that encode this CDR3 too. The rearrangement uses TRBV2 and TRBJ2-1; D gene ambiguous. This CDR3 has 13 amino acids. Germline V CDR1 and CDR2: SNHLY, FYNNEI. Trimming removed 6 bases from V and 1 base from J, with 7 bases in between. The CDR3 DNA sequence: TGTGCCAGCAGGGACGGTTCCTACAATGAGCAGTTCTTC. As protein: CASRDGSYNEQFF.

This chain joins TRBV20-1 and TRBJ1-1; D possibly corresponds to TRBD1 (6 bases). V lost 4 bases and J 5 bases, leaving 8 bases between the germline ends. The CDR3 spans 11 residues. Germline V gene sequence: CDR1 DFQATT, CDR2 SNEGSKA (reference sequence). The DNA of the CDR3 is TGCAGTGCTACCAGGGGTACTGAAGCTTTCTTT. It specifies CSATRGTEAFF.

The V gene is TRBV9, the J gene TRBJ2-6, with D perhaps matching TRBD1 (6 bases). Between the trimmed V and J ends, which lost 2 bases and 0 bases, there was a span of 15 bases. CDR1 SGDLS and CDR2 YYNGEE come from the germline V gene. The CDR3 consists of 18 residues. The CDR3 nucleotides read TGTGCCAGCAGCGTTATAGGACAGTTTTACTCTGGGGCCAACGTCCTGACTTTC. Protein: CASSVIGQFYSGANVLTF.

With regard to this clone: The same CDR3 arises from other DNA sequences in this sample as well. Here the CDR3 DNA reads TGTGCCAGCACCAAGCTTGACAGTCCGAACGCCATGAACACTGAAGCTTTCTTT. Its translation: CASTKLDSPNAMNTEAFF. This chain joins TRBV9 and TRBJ1-1; maybe TRBD1 (5 bases). Germline V gives CDR1 SGDLS, CDR2 YYNGEE. This CDR3 has 18 residues. V was shortened by 6 bases and J by 0 bases, with 24 bases between the two germline ends.

This chain connects TRBV9 to TRBJ1-2; TRBD1 is a possible D gene (6 bases). The CDR3 length is 15 residues. With 3 bases removed from V and 5 bases from J, the gap between germline ends came to 17 bases. Germline values: CDR1 SGDLS, CDR2 YYNGEE. The chain's CDR3 is CASSATGTRRYGYTF. DNA of the CDR3: TGTGCCAGCAGCGCCACCGGGACACGTAGGTATGGCTACACCTTC.

The count of this clone is one. The CDR3 DNA reads TGTGCCAGCAGCCAAGTTGTTGACCTTAACTATGGCTACACCTTC. Amino acids: CASSQVVDLNYGYTF. The chain has TRBV4-2 and TRBJ1-2; D remains unclear. V lost 1 base to trimming and J lost 1 base, with 10 bases between them. The CDR3 is 15 amino acids. Germline CDR1 reads LGHNA; CDR2 reads YNFKEQ.

The rearrangement joins TRBV19 to TRBJ1-5; 7 nucleotides agree with TRBD1. The CDR3 covers 15 residues. CDR1 and CDR2 (germline): LNHDA, SQIVND (reference sequence). V was clipped by 1 base and J by 5 bases; unmatched bases: 5. The DNA for the CDR3 is TGTGCCAGTAGTATAGTCGTAGGGGGCCATCAGCCCCAGCATTTT. Translating gives CASSIVVGGHQPQHF. Supplemented by reference TRBV19 and TRBJ1-5, the full variable domain reads DGGITQSPKYLFRKEGQNVTLSCEQNLNHDAMYWYRQDPGQGLRLIYYSQIVNDFQKGDIAEGYSVSREKKESFPLTVTSAQKNPTAFYLCASSIVVGGHQPQHFGDGTRLSIL.

The gene calls are TRBV6-1 and TRBJ2-5; D is ambiguous. Germline-derived CDR1 and CDR2 are MNHNS and SASEGT. V dropped 1 base and J dropped 5 bases, with 5 bases sitting between them. CDR3 length equals 12 residues. In DNA, the CDR3 is TGTGCCAGCAGTGAAGATCAGGAGACCCAGTACTTC. Translation: CASSEDQETQYF.

The CDR3 coding sequence is TGTGCCAGCAGCGCTAGGGGAAGAAGATCCTACGAGCAGTACTTC. Translation: CASSARGRRSYEQYF. This sequence joins TRBV5-6 and TRBJ2-7; possibly TRBD1 for D (5 bases). The CDR3 consists of 15 residues. From germline, CDR1 is SGHDT and CDR2 YYEEEE. V was pared by 4 bases and J by 1 base, with 15 bases between.

The DNA of the CDR3 is TGTGCCAGCAGCTTAGCCGGACAGGGGGGCGAGCAGTACTTC. As protein: CASSLAGQGGEQYF. V and J are TRBV7-6 and TRBJ2-7; 10 nucleotides match TRBD1. J was trimmed by 6 bases and V by 0 bases; bases with no gene match: 2. The CDR3 has 14 amino acids. Germline V lookup: CDR1 SGHVS, CDR2 FNYEAQ.

This clone was detected only once. The chain employs TRBV28 and TRBJ1-5; tentatively, D is TRBD1 (5 bases). V dropped 6 bases and J dropped 4 bases, with 10 bases sitting between them. CDR1 and CDR2 (germline): MDHEN, SYDVKM. CDR3 length: 13 amino acids. CDR3 nucleotide sequence: TGTGCCAGCAGCGTGGGGGGGAATCAGCCCCAGCATTTT. It is translated as CASSVGGNQPQHF.

The rearrangement joins TRBV19 to TRBJ1-2; TRBD1 matches 12 bases. Germline trimming cut 9 bases from V and 8 bases from J; bases unmatched to any gene: 13. The CDR3 length is 15 residues. The germline V gene has CDR1 LNHDA and CDR2 SQIVND (reference sequence). The CDR3 sequence is CASAGQGAVAGGYTF. For the CDR3, the DNA is TGTGCCAGCGCGGGACAGGGGGCAGTTGCGGGAGGCTACACCTTC.

The chain uses TRBV7-2 and TRBJ2-3; possible D gene TRBD2, 5 bases. V lost 5 bases to trimming and J lost 2 bases, with 14 bases between them. The CDR3 sequence is 15 residues long. Germline V gene data show CDR1 as SGHTA and CDR2 as FQGNSA. CDR3 sequence (DNA): TGTGCCAGCAGCCGGCAAAGCGGAACCACAGATACGCAGTATTTT. It is translated as CASSRQSGTTDTQYF.

The V call is TRBV5-1, the J call TRBJ2-3; D might be TRBD1 (6 bases). In germline, CDR1 is SGHRS, CDR2 YFSETQ. The CDR3 runs 15 residues. V lost 1 base and J 6 bases, leaving 15 bases between the germline ends. Here the CDR3 reads CASSLRGTRGDTQYF. CDR3 DNA: TGCGCCAGCAGCTTGAGGGGGACCCGCGGGGATACGCAGTATTTT.

The chain has TRBV28 and TRBJ2-5; 12 bases fit TRBD1. CDR3 size: 16 residues. Looked up from germline, CDR1 is MDHEN and CDR2 is SYDVKM. With 4 bases clipped from V and 5 bases from J, the junction kept 8 bases outside the gene matches. The DNA for the CDR3 is TGTGCCAGCAGTTCTACCGGGACAGGGGGCTACGAGACCCAGTACTTC. As protein: CASSSTGTGGYETQYF.

This clone was found a few times. This rearrangement joins TRBV7-2 to TRBJ1-1; tentatively, D is TRBD1 (5 bases). The germline V gene has CDR1 SGHTA and CDR2 FQGNSA. The germline V and J ends were trimmed by 5 bases and 1 base, with 14 bases remaining between them. The CDR3 contains 15 residues. Here the CDR3 reads CASSPWVGGNTEAFF. As DNA, the CDR3 is TGTGCCAGCAGCCCATGGGTGGGGGGGAACACTGAAGCTTTCTTT.

The chain is built from TRBV19 and TRBJ1-5, with 7 bases matching TRBD1. Germline V gives CDR1 LNHDA, CDR2 SQIVND (reference sequence). J lost 1 base, V lost 9 bases, and 6 bases had no gene match. The CDR3 has 14 amino acids. DNA for the CDR3: TGTGCCAGCGTGGACAGGAGAAGCAATCAGCCCCAGCATTTT. This translates into CASVDRRSNQPQHF. Full variable domain (remainder filled in from reference TRBV19 and TRBJ1-5): DGGITQSPKYLFRKEGQNVTLSCEQNLNHDAMYWYRQDPGQGLRLIYYSQIVNDFQKGDIAEGYSVSREKKESFPLTVTSAQKNPTAFYLCASVDRRSNQPQHFGDGTRLSIL.

This sequence joins TRBV7-2 and TRBJ1-5, with D hard to call. This CDR3 region has 14 residues. Per germline, CDR1 SGHTA and CDR2 FQGNSA. Trimming left V 5 bases short and J 0 bases short, with 8 bases between. The CDR3 loop reads CASSGGNSNQPQHF. In nucleotides, the CDR3 is TGTGCCAGCAGCGGTGGGAATAGCAATCAGCCCCAGCATTTT.

CDR3 loop: CASSLGVDVGNEQFF. The CDR3 nucleotides are TGCGCCAGCAGCTTGGGGGTCGACGTCGGCAATGAGCAGTTCTTC. The chain recombines TRBV5-1 with TRBJ2-1; D is unclear. Germline V gives CDR1 SGHRS, CDR2 YFSETQ. V lost 0 bases to trimming and J lost 6 bases, with 13 bases between them. There are 15 residues in the CDR3.

This clone was observed a single time. J is TRBJ1-3 and V is TRBV5-1; the D gene is possibly TRBD1 (5 bases). V lost 0 bases and J lost 3, with 10 bases in between. The CDR3 has 15 amino acids. CDR1 and CDR2 (germline): SGHRS, YFSETQ. The CDR3 DNA sequence: TGCGCCAGCAGCTTGGAGTCCAGGGATGGAAACACCATATATTTT. Translated: CASSLESRDGNTIYF. Supplemented by reference TRBV5-1 and TRBJ1-3, the full variable domain reads KAGVTQTPRYLIKTRGQQVTLSCSPISGHRSVSWYQQTPGQGLQFLFEYFSETQRNKGNFPGRFSGRQFSNSRSEMNVSTLELGDSALYLCASSLESRDGNTIYFGEGSWLTVV.

CDR3: CASSASGNNQPQHF. Written as DNA, the CDR3 is TGTGCCAGCAGCGCCTCTGGCAACAATCAGCCCCAGCATTTT. The rearrangement uses TRBV7-2 and TRBJ1-5; D remains unclear. The CDR3 is 14 residues long. Trimming pared 5 bases from V and 3 bases from J, leaving 11 bases between. Germline CDR1 is SGHTA and CDR2 is FQGNSA.

The chain recombines TRBV6-1 with TRBJ2-7, with 9 positions matching TRBD2. The germline V gene has CDR1 MNHNS and CDR2 SASEGT. The V segment lost 5 bases and the J segment 3 bases; nucleotides outside the gene matches: 5. This CDR3 has 14 residues. CDR3 DNA sequence: TGTGCCAGCAGTTTCGGCGGGGGGGACTACGAGCAGTACTTC. As protein: CASSFGGGDYEQYF.

This clone came up once. V gene TRBV4-2 combines with J gene TRBJ2-3; no clear D. Germline V lookup: CDR1 LGHNA, CDR2 YNFKEQ. CDR3 length: 18 residues. The germline V and J ends were trimmed by 0 bases and 0 bases, with 16 bases remaining between them. The CDR3 is CASSQDLIRDFSTDTQYF. The CDR3 DNA reads as TGTGCCAGCAGCCAAGACCTTATTAGGGATTTCAGCACAGATACGCAGTATTTT.

V is TRBV7-3 and J is TRBJ2-3; D gene uncertain. CDR1 SGHTA and CDR2 FQGTGA come from the germline V gene. The V end lost 0 bases, the J end lost 0 bases, and 4 bases lay between the germline ends. The CDR3 spans 14 residues. CDR3 sequence (DNA): TGTGCCAGCAGCTTAACCGGGAGCACAGATACGCAGTATTTT. Translated: CASSLTGSTDTQYF.

The V gene is TRBV7-9, the J gene TRBJ2-5, with TRBD2 identical over 10 bases. The CDR3 has 17 amino acids. V shed 4 bases and J 1 base; nucleotides not matched to a gene: 9. Looked up from germline, CDR1 is SEHNR and CDR2 is FQNEAQ (reference sequence). The DNA for the CDR3 is TGTGCCAGCAGCTACGGACTAGCGGCTAAAGGCCAAGAGACCCAGTACTTC. It codes for CASSYGLAAKGQETQYF.

This clone was recorded only once. The chain combines TRBV5-1 with TRBJ2-5; tentatively, D is TRBD1 (5 bases). From germline, CDR1 is SGHRS and CDR2 YFSETQ. The CDR3 length is 14 residues. V was cut by 5 bases and J by 5 bases, with 16 bases left in between. The DNA for the CDR3 is TGCGCCAGCAGTCCTTCGACACAGGTGGAGACCCAGTACTTC. Its protein product is CASSPSTQVETQYF.

This rearrangement joins TRBV6-6 to TRBJ1-6, with a possible D match to TRBD1 (6 bases). The ends were cut back, 8 bases at V and 7 bases at J, with 15 bases in the middle. Germline V gives CDR1 MNHNY, CDR2 SVGAGI (reference sequence). This CDR3 is 14 amino acids long. In nucleotides, the CDR3 is TGTGCCAGCCAAATGGACAGTGCGAATTCACCCCTCCACTTT. Protein: CASQMDSANSPLHF.

V usage is TRBV2 and J usage is TRBJ2-7; D remains unclear. The CDR3 covers 14 residues. V was shortened by 6 bases and J by 0 bases, with 12 bases between the two germline ends. Germline-derived CDR1 and CDR2 are SNHLY and FYNNEI. CDR3 amino acids: CASRPTTASYEQYF. The DNA for the CDR3 is TGTGCCAGCAGACCCACGACGGCCTCCTACGAGCAGTACTTC.

V usage is TRBV18 and J usage is TRBJ2-3, with D hard to call. The CDR3 runs to 15 residues. Trimming stripped 5 bases from V and 4 bases from J, with 16 bases between. Germline-derived CDR1 and CDR2 are KGHSH and LQKENI. The CDR3 sequence is CASSSSLGLPDTQYF. Here the CDR3 DNA reads TGTGCCAGCTCATCGTCTCTAGGCCTCCCAGATACGCAGTATTTT.